This T cell receptor beta chain was obtained from a study of T cells in Graves' hyperthyroidism and ophthalmopathy. Study-wide results and limits: From stable hyperthyroidism, ophthalmopathy was separated by a 13 V-J model. It was a median approximately 6 months before onset that the model predicted ophthalmopathy. Blood also held most thyroid clonotypes expanded beyond 0.001.

To note about this clonotype: Its antigen remains unidentified. The final CDR3 position lacks the conserved phenylalanine or tryptophan, pointing to a likely read error.

V lost 10 bases and J lost 7, with 22 bases in between. The CDR3 sequence is 14 residues long. The germline V gene has CDR1 ENHRY and CDR2 SYGVKD. Regions amplified from RNA transcripts were the TCR beta CDR3 regions. When the TCR CDR3 underwent first-round RT-PCR, the HTBI primer set was used. In TCRdb, the multiplex PCR reads were re-called with MiXCR into one record per CDR3 protein. This table holds roughly 500,000 distinct CDR3 sequences, 35% to 50% found once. Diagnoses rested on clinical symptoms, serum thyroxine and TRAb, thyroid ultrasound and orbital computed tomography. This clonotype was sampled from an adult woman with Graves' disease, either hyperthyroidism or ophthalmopathy (not recorded which). The chain uses TRBV10-3 and TRBJ1-1; D is perhaps TRBD1 (6 bases). The specimen sequenced was peripheral blood or thyroid tissue (not recorded which). The CDR3 bases are TGTGCCAGCAGAGACAGGTCACTACAGAGTGAAGCTTTCCTT. Its protein is CASRDRSLQSEAFL.